What follows describes a single T cell receptor beta chain. These data belong to a study of blood T cell repertoires in COVID-19. On the study more broadly: Collection of acute and convalescent COVID-19 samples took place in the United States, Italy and Spain. T cells, B-cell-depleted T cells, or PBMCs supplied cDNA or gDNA.

Authors' data handling: Estimation of nucleated cell counts was performed using reference gene primer amplification. Sequencing was performed with immunoSEQ multiplex PCR; in TCRdb, only in-frame clones are kept and a portion is missing. V, J and clone size were drawn from that table, and D and trimming were deduced from the DNA. The data show 150,000 to 180,000 clones, around 85% seen once. The receptor was derived from a woman aged 55-70 years with acute or convalescent COVID-19. Source material: peripheral blood.

CDR3 coding DNA: TGCGCCAGCAGCTTGGTCCCTGGGACAGGGTTAGGCTATGGCTACACCTTC. This sequence encodes CASSLVPGTGLGYGYTF. The chain employs TRBV5-1 and TRBJ1-2; 9 positions agree with TRBD1. Trimming took 0 bases from V and 4 from J; bases not matched to a gene: 10. CDR3 length: 17 residues. Germline assignment: CDR1 SGHRS and CDR2 YFSETQ.